This T cell receptor beta chain came from a study of cytomegalovirus exposure and HLA in healthy donors. Study-wide findings and caveats: Cytomegalovirus association was listed for around 170 TCR beta chains.

Points on this clone: Antigen unknown.

The donors were part of the validation cohort of more than 90 subjects. That cohort was separate from the first cohort, which comprised several hundred subjects. This CDR3 is built from 17 residues. V was clipped by 2 bases and J by 0 bases, with 15 bases between them. CDR1 and CDR2 from the germline V gene are MNHEY and SMNVEV (reference sequence). Profiled with immunoSEQ multiplex PCR; TCRdb holds only in-frame clones, not every one. The data contain a few hundred thousand clones, roughly 88% of them singletons. The origin of this receptor is a woman between 25 and 40 years old in good health and CMV-seronegative. The V gene is TRBV27, the J gene TRBJ2-3; D possibly corresponds to TRBD2 (5 bases). The sample taken for sequencing was PBMCs. The chain's CDR3 is CASSLGSGSASTDTQYF. The CDR3 DNA reads as TGTGCCAGCAGTTTAGGGAGCGGAAGTGCTAGCACAGATACGCAGTATTTT.